The 13 T cell receptor beta chains presented below share a single source sample, sequenced in a study of low-dose radiotherapy and immunotherapy resistance in tumors. The time point denotes: before trial treatment. TRAV- and TRBV-specific primers, spanning alpha and beta chains, primed first-strand cDNA. Amplification of TCRs used a constant-region primer and V-primer adapter for roughly 20 PCR cycles. TCRdb itself ran the reads through MiXCR, one entry per CDR3 protein. The sample consists of roughly 60,000 distinct CDR3 sequences, under 30% of them appearing once. The starting material was PBMCs, obtained before treatment. The source is a male donor with prostate cancer.

This clonotype was counted ten times or more. The chain is built from TRBV20-1 and TRBJ2-1, with TRBD2 matching 10 bases. From germline, CDR1 is DFQATT and CDR2 SNEGSKA (reference sequence). The CDR3 contains 14 residues. The DNA of the CDR3 is TGCAGCCTCCCACTAGCGGGGTCCTACAATGAGCAGTTCTTC. Its translation: CSLPLAGSYNEQFF.

This clonotype showed up many times. The rearrangement links TRBV4-1 to TRBJ2-1; D remains ambiguous. Trimming shortened V by 1 base and J by 12 bases, and 13 bases separated the two germline ends. The CDR3 is 13 residues long. Germline loops: CDR1 MGHRA, CDR2 YSYEKL. CDR3 nucleotide sequence: TGCGCCAGCAGCCAAGTGGCCGAAGGTGGGCAGTTCTTC. Amino acid sequence: CASSQVAEGGQFF.

The rearrangement uses TRBV6-1 and TRBJ2-7; D may be TRBD1 or TRBD2 (7 bases each). The germline gives CDR1 MNHNS, CDR2 SASEGT. The CDR3 contains 15 residues. The V end lost 2 bases, the J end lost 6 bases, and 17 bases lay between the germline ends. CDR3 amino acids: CASSESGTAGFEQYF. The CDR3 bases are TGTGCCAGCAGTGAATCTGGGACAGCGGGATTCGAGCAGTACTTC.

This clonotype was picked up many times. The V and J genes are TRBV28 and TRBJ1-5; TRBD1 is a possible D gene (5 bases). The CDR3 totals 19 residues. CDR1 and CDR2 (germline): MDHEN, SYDVKM. Between the trimmed V and J ends, which lost 3 bases and 2 bases, there was a span of 23 bases. The CDR3 loop reads CASSFRPRQGKVGNQPQHF. The CDR3 DNA reads TGTGCCAGCAGTTTCAGGCCCAGGCAGGGAAAGGTGGGCAATCAGCCCCAGCATTTT.

In its sample, this clonotype was seen many times. J is TRBJ2-7 and V is TRBV3-1, with TRBD1 as a possible D gene (5 bases). V dropped 4 bases and J dropped 5 bases, with 12 bases sitting between them. The CDR3 covers 13 residues. CDR1 LGHDT and CDR2 YNNKEL come from the germline V gene (reference sequence). This CDR3 is CASSRNRIHEQYF. The CDR3 region has the DNA TGTGCCAGCAGCCGAAACAGGATACACGAGCAGTACTTC.

This clonotype was picked up one time. The rearrangement links TRBV20-1 to TRBJ1-6; TRBD1 matches 8 bases. CDR1 is DFQATT, CDR2 SNEGSKA, per germline (reference sequence). Germline trimming cut 0 bases from V and 8 bases from J; bases unmatched to any gene: 3. This CDR3 is built from 14 residues. CDR3 coding DNA: TGCAGTGCTAGAGATCAGGGGGCTTATTCACCCCTCCACTTT. Translated, it gives CSARDQGAYSPLHF.

Ten or more counts support this clonotype. CDR3 in DNA: TGTGCCAGCAGCCGACCGCTCATTGGACAGGGCCCCGTCGGGGTCGGCAAAAACATTCAGTACTTC. As protein: CASSRPLIGQGPVGVGKNIQYF. The gene calls are TRBV6-2 or TRBV6-3 and TRBJ2-4; 8 nucleotides agree with TRBD1. The germline V gene has CDR1 MNHEY and CDR2 SVGEGT. The CDR3 has 22 residues. V shed 6 bases, J shed 3 bases, and the junction held 28 bases outside the gene matches.

This clonotype was seen repeatedly, ten times or more. This chain links TRBV19 with TRBJ1-2; TRBD1 might be the D (5 bases). V lost 7 bases, J lost 8 bases, and 11 bases lay in between. CDR3 length: 11 residues. CDR1 is LNHDA and CDR2 is SQIVND in the germline V gene (reference sequence). The CDR3 loop is CASTAGPGYTF. The CDR3 nucleotides are TGTGCCAGTACCGCAGGGCCGGGCTACACCTTC.

On this clonotype: This likely traces to a read error, being one base from a far larger clone. V usage is TRBV2 and J usage is TRBJ2-1; D gene ambiguous. Trimming took 8 bases from V and 10 from J, leaving 18 bases between them. Germline V lookup: CDR1 SNHLY, CDR2 FYNNEI. The CDR3 consists of 13 residues. The CDR3 DNA reads TGTGCCAGCGGCACAGAGTACTCCTACGAGCAGTTCTTC. Protein sequence: CASGTEYSYEQFF.

This clonotype has just a few counts. This chain joins TRBV23-1 and TRBJ1-5, with 7 nucleotides matching TRBD1. TRBV23-1 is an ORF; its function is uncertain. The CDR3 totals 16 residues. The V segment lost 3 bases and the J segment 5 bases; nucleotides outside the gene matches: 10. The CDR3 reads CASSQKTGDFDQPQHF. Written as DNA, the CDR3 is TGCGCCAGCAGTCAGAAAACAGGGGACTTCGATCAGCCCCAGCATTTT.

Ten or more counts support this clonotype. The V call is TRBV3-1, the J call TRBJ2-2, with 9 bases identical to TRBD2. V dropped 3 bases and J dropped 3; count of bases not matched to a gene: 14. CDR3 length: 19 amino acids. Germline assignment: CDR1 LGHDT and CDR2 YNNKEL (reference sequence). Written as DNA, the CDR3 is TGTGCCAGCAGCCAGGCTTTCACCACAGGGACTAGCTACACCGGGGAGCTGTTTTTT. The encoded protein is CASSQAFTTGTSYTGELFF.

The table lists this clonotype with many counts. The chain combines TRBV10-3 with TRBJ2-3, with D perhaps matching TRBD2 (6 bases). The CDR3 contains 16 residues. Germline V gene sequence: CDR1 ENHRY, CDR2 SYGVKD. V shed 6 bases and J shed 5 bases, with 21 bases lying between them. The CDR3: CAISREGLPRGDTQYF. The CDR3 nucleotides read TGTGCCATCAGCCGTGAGGGACTGCCCCGGGGAGATACGCAGTATTTT.

This clonotype was counted at least ten times. V gene TRBV27 combines with J gene TRBJ2-7; perhaps TRBD1 as D (5 bases). In germline, CDR1 is MNHEY, CDR2 SMNVEV (reference sequence). This CDR3 contains 13 residues. With 8 bases removed from V and 5 bases from J, the gap between germline ends came to 16 bases. In DNA, the CDR3 is TGTGCCAGCCAGTTTAGGCAGGGCCACGAGCAGTACTTC. It encodes CASQFRQGHEQYF.